These 4 T cell receptor beta chains were all obtained from the same sample, sequenced in a study of cytomegalovirus exposure and HLA in healthy donors. The PCR contained 60 Vbeta and 13 Jbeta primers. Generated by immunoSEQ multiplex PCR, the TCRdb table keeps only in-frame clones and is missing some. This table lists 80,000 to 95,000 clones. The material sequenced was PBMCs. These receptors came from a man aged 50 or older in good health and CMV-seropositive.

The CDR3 spells CASSQGQSEQYV. CDR3 nucleotide sequence: TGTGCCAGCTCACAAGGACAGTCCGAGCAGTACGTC. This chain joins TRBV18 and TRBJ2-7; D is perhaps TRBD1 (6 bases). V was clipped by 4 bases and J by 6 bases, with 10 bases between them. Looked up from germline, CDR1 is KGHSH and CDR2 is LQKENI. CDR3 length equals 12 residues.

The chain has TRBV7-9 and TRBJ2-7, with a weak D call TRBD1 (6 bases). Germline V CDR1 and CDR2: SEHNR, FQNEAQ (reference sequence). V was cut by 5 bases and J by 2 bases, with 16 bases left in between. The CDR3 loop spans 15 amino acids. DNA of the CDR3: TGTGCCAGCAGCCCAAGGACAGACCGAACCTACGAGCAGTACTTC. It codes for CASSPRTDRTYEQYF.

The chain recombines TRBV5-6 with TRBJ2-3; D remains unclear. The ends were cut back, 4 bases at V and 3 bases at J, with 6 bases in the middle. The CDR3 has 12 residues. CDR1 and CDR2 (germline): SGHDT, YYEEEE. The CDR3 protein is CASSPRTDTQYF. The CDR3 DNA reads TGTGCCAGCAGCCCACGGACAGATACGCAGTATTTT.

V usage is TRBV30 and J usage is TRBJ2-2, with 7 bases fitting TRBD1. J lost 3 bases, V lost 8 bases, and 9 bases had no gene match. Germline V gene sequence: CDR1 GTSNPN, CDR2 SVGIG (reference sequence). The CDR3 is 14 amino acids. CDR3 protein: CAGRQGTDTGELFF. CDR3 sequence (DNA): TGTGCCGGACGACAGGGTACCGACACCGGGGAGCTGTTTTTT.